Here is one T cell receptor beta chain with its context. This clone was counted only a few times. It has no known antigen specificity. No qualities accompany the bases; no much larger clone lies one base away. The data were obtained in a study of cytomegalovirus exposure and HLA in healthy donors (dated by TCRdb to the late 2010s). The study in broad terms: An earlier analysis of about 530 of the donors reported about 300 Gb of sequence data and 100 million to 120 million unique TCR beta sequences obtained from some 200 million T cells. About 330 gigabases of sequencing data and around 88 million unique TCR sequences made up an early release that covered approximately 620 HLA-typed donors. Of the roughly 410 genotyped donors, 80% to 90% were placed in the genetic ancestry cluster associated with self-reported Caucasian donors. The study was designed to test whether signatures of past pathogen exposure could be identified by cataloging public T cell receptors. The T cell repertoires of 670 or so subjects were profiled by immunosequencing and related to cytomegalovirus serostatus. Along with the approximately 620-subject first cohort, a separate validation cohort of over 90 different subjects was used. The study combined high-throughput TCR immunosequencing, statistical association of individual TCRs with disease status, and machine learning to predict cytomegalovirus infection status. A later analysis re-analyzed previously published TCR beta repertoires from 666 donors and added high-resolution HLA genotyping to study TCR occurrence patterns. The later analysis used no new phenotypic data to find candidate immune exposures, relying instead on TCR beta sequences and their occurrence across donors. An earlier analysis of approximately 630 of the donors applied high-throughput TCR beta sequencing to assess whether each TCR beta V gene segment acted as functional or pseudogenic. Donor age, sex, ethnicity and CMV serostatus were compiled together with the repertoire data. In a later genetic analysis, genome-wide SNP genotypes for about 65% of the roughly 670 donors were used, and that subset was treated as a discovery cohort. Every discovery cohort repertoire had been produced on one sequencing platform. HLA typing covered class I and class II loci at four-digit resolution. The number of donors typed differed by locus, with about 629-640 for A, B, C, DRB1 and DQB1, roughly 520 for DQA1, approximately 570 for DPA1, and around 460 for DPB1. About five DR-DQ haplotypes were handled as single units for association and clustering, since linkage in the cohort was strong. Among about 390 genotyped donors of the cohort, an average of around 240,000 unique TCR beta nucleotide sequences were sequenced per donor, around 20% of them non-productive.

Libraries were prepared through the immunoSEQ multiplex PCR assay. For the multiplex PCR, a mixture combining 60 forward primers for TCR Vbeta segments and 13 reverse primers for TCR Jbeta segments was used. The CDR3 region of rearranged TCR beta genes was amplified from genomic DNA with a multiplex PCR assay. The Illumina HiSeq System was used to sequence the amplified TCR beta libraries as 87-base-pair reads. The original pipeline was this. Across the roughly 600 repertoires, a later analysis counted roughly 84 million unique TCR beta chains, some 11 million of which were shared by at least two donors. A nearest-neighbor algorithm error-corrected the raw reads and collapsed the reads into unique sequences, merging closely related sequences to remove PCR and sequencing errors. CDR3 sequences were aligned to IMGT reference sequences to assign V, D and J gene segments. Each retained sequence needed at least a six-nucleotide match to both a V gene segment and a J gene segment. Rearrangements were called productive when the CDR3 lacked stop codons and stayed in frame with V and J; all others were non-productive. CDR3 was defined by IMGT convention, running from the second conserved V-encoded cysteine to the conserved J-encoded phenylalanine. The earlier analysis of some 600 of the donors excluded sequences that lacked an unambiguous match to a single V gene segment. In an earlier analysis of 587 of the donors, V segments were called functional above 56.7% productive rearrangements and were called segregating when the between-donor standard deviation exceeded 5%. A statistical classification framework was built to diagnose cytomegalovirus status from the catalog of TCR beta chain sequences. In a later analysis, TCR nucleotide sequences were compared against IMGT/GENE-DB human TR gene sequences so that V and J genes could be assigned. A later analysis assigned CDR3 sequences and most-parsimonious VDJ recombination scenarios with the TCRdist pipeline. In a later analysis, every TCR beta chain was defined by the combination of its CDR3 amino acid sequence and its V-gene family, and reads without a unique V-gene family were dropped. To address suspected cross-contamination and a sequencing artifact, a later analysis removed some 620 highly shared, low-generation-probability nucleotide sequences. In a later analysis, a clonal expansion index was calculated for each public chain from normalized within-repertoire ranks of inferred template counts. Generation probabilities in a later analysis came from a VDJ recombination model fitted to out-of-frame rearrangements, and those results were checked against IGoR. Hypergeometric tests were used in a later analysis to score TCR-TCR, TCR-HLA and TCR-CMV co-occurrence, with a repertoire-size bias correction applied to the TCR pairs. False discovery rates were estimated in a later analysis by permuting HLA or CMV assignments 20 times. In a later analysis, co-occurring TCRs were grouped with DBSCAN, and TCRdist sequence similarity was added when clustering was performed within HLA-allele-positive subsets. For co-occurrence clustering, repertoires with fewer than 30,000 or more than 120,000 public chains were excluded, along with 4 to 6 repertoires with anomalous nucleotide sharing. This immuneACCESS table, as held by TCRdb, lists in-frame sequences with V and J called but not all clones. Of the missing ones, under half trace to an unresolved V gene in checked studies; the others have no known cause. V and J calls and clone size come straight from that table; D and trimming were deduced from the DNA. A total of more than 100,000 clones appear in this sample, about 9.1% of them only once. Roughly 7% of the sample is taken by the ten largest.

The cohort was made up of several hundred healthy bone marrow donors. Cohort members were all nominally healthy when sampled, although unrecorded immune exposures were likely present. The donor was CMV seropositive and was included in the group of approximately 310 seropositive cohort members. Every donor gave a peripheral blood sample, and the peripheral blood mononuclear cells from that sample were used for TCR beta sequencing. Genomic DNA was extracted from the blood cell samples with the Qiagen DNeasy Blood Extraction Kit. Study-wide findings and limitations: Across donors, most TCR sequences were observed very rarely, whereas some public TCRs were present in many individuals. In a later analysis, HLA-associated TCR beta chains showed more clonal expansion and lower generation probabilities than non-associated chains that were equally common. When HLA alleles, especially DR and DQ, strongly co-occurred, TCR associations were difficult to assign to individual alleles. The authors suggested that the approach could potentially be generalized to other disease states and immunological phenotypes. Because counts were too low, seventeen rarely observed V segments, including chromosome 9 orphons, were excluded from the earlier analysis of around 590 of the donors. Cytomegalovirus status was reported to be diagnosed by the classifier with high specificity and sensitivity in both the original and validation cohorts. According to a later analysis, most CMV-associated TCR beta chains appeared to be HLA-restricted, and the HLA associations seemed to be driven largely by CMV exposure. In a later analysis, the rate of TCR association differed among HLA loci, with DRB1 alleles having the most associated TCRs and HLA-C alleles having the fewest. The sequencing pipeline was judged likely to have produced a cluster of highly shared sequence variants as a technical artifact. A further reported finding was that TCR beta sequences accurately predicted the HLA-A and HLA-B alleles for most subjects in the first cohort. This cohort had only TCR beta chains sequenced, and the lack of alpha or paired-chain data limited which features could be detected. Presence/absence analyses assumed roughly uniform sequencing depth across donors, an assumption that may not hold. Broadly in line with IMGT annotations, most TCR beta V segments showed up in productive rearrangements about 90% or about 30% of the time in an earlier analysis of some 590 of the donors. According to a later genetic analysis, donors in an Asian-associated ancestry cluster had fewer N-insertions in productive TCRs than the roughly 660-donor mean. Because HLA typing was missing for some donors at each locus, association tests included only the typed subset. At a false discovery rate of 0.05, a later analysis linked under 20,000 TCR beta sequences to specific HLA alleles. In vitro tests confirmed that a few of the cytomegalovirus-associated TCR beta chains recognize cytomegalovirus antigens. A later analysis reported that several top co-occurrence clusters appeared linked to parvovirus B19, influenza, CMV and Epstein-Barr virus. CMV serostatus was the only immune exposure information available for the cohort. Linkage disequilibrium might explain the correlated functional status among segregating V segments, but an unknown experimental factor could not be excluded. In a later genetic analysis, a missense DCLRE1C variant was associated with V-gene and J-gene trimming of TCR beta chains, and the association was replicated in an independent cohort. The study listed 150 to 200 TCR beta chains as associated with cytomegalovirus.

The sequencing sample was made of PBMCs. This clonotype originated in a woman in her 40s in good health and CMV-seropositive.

The CDR3 protein sequence reads: CASSSGERSSYEQYF. The nucleotide sequence reads as follows: TGTGCCAGCAGCTCGGGGGAACGGAGCTCCTACGAGCAGTACTTC. The chain employs TRBV9 and TRBJ2-7; TRBD2 is possibly the D segment (6 matching bases). V gives up 4 bases and J gives up 0 bases, and the segment between their germline ends measures 14 bases. The CDR3 spans 15 residues, from the cysteine through the phenylalanine. Of all the DNA, just the CDR3 is kept, 45 bases in frame from base 1. For CDR1 and CDR2, the germline V gene lists SGDLS and YYNGEE.